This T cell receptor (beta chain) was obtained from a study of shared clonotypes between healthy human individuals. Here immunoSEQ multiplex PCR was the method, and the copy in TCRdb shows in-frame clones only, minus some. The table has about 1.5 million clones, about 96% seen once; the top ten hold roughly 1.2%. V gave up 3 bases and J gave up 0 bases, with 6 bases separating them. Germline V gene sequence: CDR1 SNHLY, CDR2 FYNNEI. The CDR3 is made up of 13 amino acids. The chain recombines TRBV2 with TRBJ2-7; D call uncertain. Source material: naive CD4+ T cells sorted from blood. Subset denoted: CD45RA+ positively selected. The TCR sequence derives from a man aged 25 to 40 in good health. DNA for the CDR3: TGTGCCAGCAGTGACCCTGGCTCCTACGAGCAGTACTTC. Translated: CASSDPGSYEQYF.